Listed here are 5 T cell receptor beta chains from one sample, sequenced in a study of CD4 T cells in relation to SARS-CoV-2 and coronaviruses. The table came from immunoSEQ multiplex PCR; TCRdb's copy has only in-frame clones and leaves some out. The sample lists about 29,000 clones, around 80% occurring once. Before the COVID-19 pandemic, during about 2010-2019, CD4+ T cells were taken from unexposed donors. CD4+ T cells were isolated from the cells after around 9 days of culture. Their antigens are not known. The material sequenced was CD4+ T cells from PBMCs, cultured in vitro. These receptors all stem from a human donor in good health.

The CDR3 spells CASSILAGTYNEQFF. Here the CDR3 DNA reads TGTGCCAGTAGTATTTTGGCGGGGACCTACAATGAGCAGTTCTTC. The rearrangement uses TRBV19 and TRBJ2-1; D possibly corresponds to TRBD2 (6 bases). The CDR3 loop spans 15 amino acids. CDR1 is LNHDA and CDR2 is SQIVND in the germline V gene (reference sequence). V was cut by 3 bases and J by 2 bases, with 11 bases left in between.

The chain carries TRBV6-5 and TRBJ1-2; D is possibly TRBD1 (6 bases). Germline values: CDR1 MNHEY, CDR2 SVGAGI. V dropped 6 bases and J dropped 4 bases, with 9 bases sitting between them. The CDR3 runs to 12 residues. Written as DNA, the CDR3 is TGTGCCAGCAGCGGACAGAGCTATGGCTACACCTTC. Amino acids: CASSGQSYGYTF.

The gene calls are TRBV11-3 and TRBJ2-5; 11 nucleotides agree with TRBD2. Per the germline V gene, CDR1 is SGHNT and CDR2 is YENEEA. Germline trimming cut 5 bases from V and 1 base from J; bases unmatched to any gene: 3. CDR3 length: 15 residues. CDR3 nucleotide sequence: TGTGCCAGCAGCCAAGGGACTAGCGGCCAAGAGACCCAGTACTTC. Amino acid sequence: CASSQGTSGQETQYF.

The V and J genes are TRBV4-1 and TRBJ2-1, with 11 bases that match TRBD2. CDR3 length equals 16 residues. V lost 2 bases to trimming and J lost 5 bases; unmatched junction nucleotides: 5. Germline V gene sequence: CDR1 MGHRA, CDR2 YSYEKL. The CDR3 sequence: CASSQTGTSGNNEQFF. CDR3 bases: TGCGCCAGCAGCCAAACCGGGACTAGCGGTAACAATGAGCAGTTCTTC.

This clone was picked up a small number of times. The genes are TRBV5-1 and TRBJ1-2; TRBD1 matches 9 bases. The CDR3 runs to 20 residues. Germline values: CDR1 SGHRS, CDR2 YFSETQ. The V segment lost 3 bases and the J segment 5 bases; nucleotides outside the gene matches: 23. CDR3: CASSSDRGQGKALRGYGYTF. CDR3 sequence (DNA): TGCGCCAGCAGCTCCGACAGAGGACAGGGGAAGGCTCTACGTGGATATGGCTACACCTTC.